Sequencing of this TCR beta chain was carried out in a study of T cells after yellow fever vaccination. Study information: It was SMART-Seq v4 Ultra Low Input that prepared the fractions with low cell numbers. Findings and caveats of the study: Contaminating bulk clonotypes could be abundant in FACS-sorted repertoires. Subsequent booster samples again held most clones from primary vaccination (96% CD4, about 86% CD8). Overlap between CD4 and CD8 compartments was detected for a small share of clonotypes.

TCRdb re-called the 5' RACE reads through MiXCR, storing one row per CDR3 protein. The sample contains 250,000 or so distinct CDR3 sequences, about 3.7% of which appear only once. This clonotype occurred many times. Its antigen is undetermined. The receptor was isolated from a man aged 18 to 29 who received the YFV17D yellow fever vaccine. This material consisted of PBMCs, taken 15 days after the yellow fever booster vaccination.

The DNA of the CDR3 is TGTGCCAGCATGCACAGGATTAATGAAAAACTGTTTTTT. Its protein product is CASMHRINEKLFF. The chain joins TRBV12-3 or TRBV12-4 to TRBJ1-4, with D possibly matching TRBD1 (5 bases). The V end lost 7 bases, the J end lost 4 bases, and 10 bases lay between the germline ends. This CDR3 has 13 amino acids.